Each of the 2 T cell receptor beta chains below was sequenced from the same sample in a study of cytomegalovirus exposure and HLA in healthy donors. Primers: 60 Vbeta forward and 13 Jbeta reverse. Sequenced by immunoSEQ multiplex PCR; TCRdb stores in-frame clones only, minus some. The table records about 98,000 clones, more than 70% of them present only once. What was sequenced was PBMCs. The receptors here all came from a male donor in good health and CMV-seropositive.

The CDR3 loop reads CSGVPGAGEAFF. CDR3 in DNA: TGCAGCGGCGTGCCAGGGGCCGGGGAAGCTTTCTTT. This rearrangement joins TRBV29-1 to TRBJ1-1, with a weak D call TRBD1 (6 bases). Germline CDR1 SQVTM, CDR2 ANQGSEA. The CDR3 runs 12 residues. The V and J ends lost 7 bases and 8 bases respectively, with 17 bases between them. The full variable domain, with the rest looked up from reference TRBV29-1 and TRBJ1-1, is SAVISQKPSRDICQRGTSLTIQCQVDSQVTMMFWYRQQPGQSLTLIATANQGSEATYESGFVIDKFPISRPNLTFSTLTVSNMSPEDSSIYLCSGVPGAGEAFFGQGTRLTVV.

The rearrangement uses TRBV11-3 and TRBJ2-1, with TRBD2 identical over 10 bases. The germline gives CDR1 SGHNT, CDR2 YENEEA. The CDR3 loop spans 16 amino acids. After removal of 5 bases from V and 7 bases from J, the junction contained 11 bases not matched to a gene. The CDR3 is CASSPGIAGGENEQFF. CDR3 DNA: TGTGCCAGCAGCCCTGGAATAGCGGGAGGCGAGAATGAGCAGTTCTTC.